This paragraph covers one T cell receptor beta chain sequence. PCR was performed using 60 Vbeta and 13 Jbeta primers. The repertoire was sequenced with immunoSEQ multiplex PCR; TCRdb's copy has only in-frame clones and lacks some. The sample is made up of some 41,000 clones, and the top ten hold about 4% of it. Per germline, CDR1 LNHDA and CDR2 SQIVND (reference sequence). V was shortened by 1 base and J by 7 bases, with 8 bases between the two germline ends. The CDR3 length is 14 residues. The data originate from a study of cytomegalovirus exposure and HLA in healthy donors. The V and J genes are TRBV19 and TRBJ1-6; the D is unclear. The receptor comes from a male donor in good health and CMV-seronegative. The sequenced sample consisted of PBMCs. The CDR3: CASSIGAANSPLHF. CDR3 DNA sequence: TGTGCCAGTAGTATAGGGGCCGCGAATTCACCCCTCCACTTT.